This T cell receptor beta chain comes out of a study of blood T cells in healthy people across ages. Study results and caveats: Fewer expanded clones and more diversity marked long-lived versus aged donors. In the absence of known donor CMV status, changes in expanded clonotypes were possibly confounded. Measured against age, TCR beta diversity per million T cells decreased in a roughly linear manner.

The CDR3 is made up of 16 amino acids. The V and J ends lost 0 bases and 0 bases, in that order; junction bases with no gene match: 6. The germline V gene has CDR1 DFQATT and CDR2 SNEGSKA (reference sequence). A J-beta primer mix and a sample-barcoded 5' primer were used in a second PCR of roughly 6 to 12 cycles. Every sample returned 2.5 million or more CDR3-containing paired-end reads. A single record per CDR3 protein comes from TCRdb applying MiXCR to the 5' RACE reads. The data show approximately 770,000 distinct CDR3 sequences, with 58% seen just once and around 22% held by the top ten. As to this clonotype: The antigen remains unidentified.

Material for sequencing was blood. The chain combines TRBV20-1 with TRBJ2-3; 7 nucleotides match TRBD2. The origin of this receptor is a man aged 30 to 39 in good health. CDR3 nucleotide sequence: TGCAGTGCTAGAGATCCGGGGGGAGCTAGCACAGATACGCAGTATTTT. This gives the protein CSARDPGGASTDTQYF.